The T cell receptor (beta chain) described here comes from a study of blood T cell repertoires in COVID-19. Study-level information: COVID-19 samples, acute and convalescent, were from the United States, Italy and Spain. T cells, B-cell-depleted T cells, or PBMCs supplied cDNA or gDNA.

Per germline, CDR1 SGHAT and CDR2 FQNNGV. The CDR3 sequence is 14 residues long. V was trimmed by 3 bases and J by 5 bases, leaving 13 bases between them. In the original analysis: Counts of nucleated cells, estimated from reference gene primer amplification, were obtained. Data came from immunoSEQ multiplex PCR; TCRdb stores just in-frame clones and leaves some out. That table supplies the V and J calls and clone size; D and trimming were determined from the DNA. In the table there are about 140,000 clones, just over 85% of which are singletons. The chain has TRBV11-2 and TRBJ2-5; a possible D gene is TRBD2 (5 bases). The sequence was collected from a woman aged 55-69 years with acute or convalescent COVID-19. Sequenced: peripheral blood. The CDR3 coding sequence is TGTGCCAGCAGCTTTTCGGACTCTCGGGAGACCCAGTACTTC. Translation: CASSFSDSRETQYF.